This T cell receptor (beta chain) was observed in a study of blood T cell repertoires in COVID-19 (TCRdb year 2020). The study in broad terms: Collaborator samples came from the United States, Italy and Spain and covered acute and convalescent phases of COVID-19. The material from the prospective study consisted of cDNA or gDNA derived from T cells, B-cell-depleted T cells, or PBMCs. Subjects who had been exposed to COVID-19, were actively infected with it, or had recovered from it provided the deeply sampled blood TCRbeta repertoires that made up the dataset. The repertoires were released in a freely available public database meant as a resource for research on the immune response to SARS-CoV-2. Samples were obtained from the ongoing ImmuneRACE study (first 160 participants) and from 1,200 or so subjects provided by 6 global collaborators. A de-identified subject ID, COVID-19 status, age in years and sex were almost always included in the sample metadata. Where HLA class I and class II types were available, the types were taken from metadata supplied by the sample provider, not from assay-based typing.

Paper-wide results and their limitations: The quantity of clinical and demographic metadata differed by source and by participant and was supplied without curation.

TCRbeta CDR3 regions were amplified from genomic DNA by means of the immunoSEQ Assay, a bias-controlled multiplex PCR. Per the original workflow: Within the assay, amplification of reference gene primers was used to estimate how many nucleated cells each sample contained. To quantify the absolute abundance of each unique TCRbeta CDR3 rearrangement, sequence reads were collapsed and filtered. For each sample, productive Simpson clonality was calculated by taking the square root of Simpson's diversity index across productive rearrangements. TCRdb retrieved this table from immuneACCESS and kept in-frame rearrangements only. Not all clones are present; in checked studies, unresolved V genes account for under half, and no reason is known for the remainder. That table is the source of V, J and clone size, and D and trimming were worked out from the DNA. Within this sample are around 170,000 clones, with roughly four fifths of them counted one time only. Of the sample, 5.5% to 7.5% is held by the ten largest clones.

With regard to this clone: Which antigen it targets is not known. One base away there is no much larger clone; base qualities are not given.

The germline V gene specifies WSHSY as CDR1 and SAAADI as CDR2. The germline V and J ends show losses of 6 bases and 6 bases respectively, and no gene match explains 2 bases of the junction. The CDR3 runs 12 amino acids, cysteine and phenylalanine included. Only the CDR3 DNA stays, 36 bases, in frame from base 1. Whole blood was collected in K2EDTA tubes by collaborating institutions according to the institutions' own protocols. For TCRbeta analysis, collaborators shipped samples as frozen whole blood, isolated PBMCs, or DNA extracted from either of those sample types. The sequence was collected from a woman in her forties with acute or convalescent COVID-19. Sequencing was done on a sample of peripheral blood. The chain uses TRBV10-2 and TRBJ2-1; 7 middle bases align to TRBD1. The sequenced DNA: TGCGCCAGCAGGACAGGGCTCAATGAGCAGTTCTTC. This yields the protein CASRTGLNEQFF.